These 28 T cell receptor beta chains were all obtained from the same sample, sequenced in a study of cytomegalovirus exposure and HLA in healthy donors. The study ran its PCR with 60 Vbeta and 13 Jbeta primers. TCRdb keeps only in-frame clones here, not all; method: immunoSEQ multiplex PCR. The sample shows 250,000 to 350,000 clones, about 80% of them seen only once. Material for sequencing was PBMCs. These receptors were obtained from a girl aged 2 to 9 in good health and CMV-seronegative.

The chain carries TRBV13 and TRBJ2-7; D ambiguous. This CDR3 spans 14 amino acids. Trimming cost V 0 bases and J 3 bases, with 9 bases left between them. The germline V gene has CDR1 PRHDT and CDR2 FYEKMQ (reference sequence). CDR3 loop: CASSLGSNGYEQYF. In nucleotides, the CDR3 is TGTGCCAGCAGCTTAGGGTCAAACGGCTACGAGCAGTACTTC.

This chain links TRBV5-1 with TRBJ2-3; TRBD1 aligns across 7 bases. The V gene's germline CDR1 is SGHRS and CDR2 YFSETQ. V lost 4 bases and J lost 0; bases outside the gene matches: 8. This CDR3 has 16 amino acids. CDR3 DNA sequence: TGCGCCAGCAGCACCGGGACAGACCTTAGCACAGATACGCAGTATTTT. Translated: CASSTGTDLSTDTQYF. Filled out from reference TRBV5-1 and TRBJ2-3, the complete variable domain reads KAGVTQTPRYLIKTRGQQVTLSCSPISGHRSVSWYQQTPGQGLQFLFEYFSETQRNKGNFPGRFSGRQFSNSRSEMNVSTLELGDSALYLCASSTGTDLSTDTQYFGPGTRLTVL.

CDR3: CASSLVAGSRTGNTIYF. The CDR3, as DNA: TGTGCCAGCAGCTTGGTGGCTGGGAGTCGAACTGGAAACACCATATATTTT. The chain has TRBV5-4 and TRBJ1-3; D remains ambiguous. The V and J ends lost 0 bases and 2 bases respectively, with 15 bases between them. The CDR3 has 17 amino acids. CDR1 is SGHNT and CDR2 is YYREEE in the germline V gene (reference sequence).

The V call is TRBV6-1, the J call TRBJ2-1; 8 bases match TRBD1. Germline CDR1 MNHNS, CDR2 SASEGT. J gave up 4 bases and V 6 bases, and 8 bases lay outside the gene matches. CDR3 length: 15 amino acids. This CDR3 reads CASSVDRGPYNEQFF. In DNA, the CDR3 is TGTGCCAGCAGCGTAGACAGGGGACCTTACAATGAGCAGTTCTTC.

The genes are TRBV9 and TRBJ1-2; tentatively, D is TRBD1 (6 bases). The CDR3 totals 16 residues. The V end was cut by 0 bases, the J end by 8 bases, with 20 bases between. Looked up from germline, CDR1 is SGDLS and CDR2 is YYNGEE. The CDR3, as DNA: TGTGCCAGCAGCGTAGCCCCCAAAGGGACATCCTCGGGCTACACCTTC. Amino acid sequence: CASSVAPKGTSSGYTF.

The chain carries TRBV5-1 and TRBJ2-1; D is perhaps TRBD2 (5 bases). CDR1 and CDR2 from the germline V gene are SGHRS and YFSETQ. CDR3 size: 15 residues. Deletions cut 4 bases from V and 5 bases from J, with 16 bases between. The CDR3 bases are TGCGCCAGCAGCCTCGACGGAGGTAGGGACAATGAGCAGTTCTTC. Its protein is CASSLDGGRDNEQFF.

The V and J genes are TRBV19 and TRBJ1-5; D might be TRBD1 (6 bases). This CDR3 is built from 18 residues. CDR1 LNHDA and CDR2 SQIVND come from the germline V gene (reference sequence). Trimming removed 4 bases at V and 5 bases at J, with 24 bases between. In DNA, the CDR3 is TGTGCCAGTAGTAGCTATACCGGGACACGGTTGAGTGATCAGCCCCAGCATTTT. This codes for CASSSYTGTRLSDQPQHF.

The rearrangement uses TRBV5-8 and TRBJ2-1, with D possibly matching TRBD2 (6 bases). Germline loops: CDR1 SGHTS, CDR2 YDEGEE. Trimming cost V 1 base and J 5 bases, with 19 bases left between them. CDR3 length: 17 amino acids. The CDR3, as DNA: TGTGCCAGCAGCTTGAGGCGCGGGATCTATTATCACAATGAGCAGTTCTTC. Translated: CASSLRRGIYYHNEQFF. The variable domain in full, with the rest retrieved from reference TRBV5-8 and TRBJ2-1, is EAGVTQSPTHLIKTRGQQATLRCSPISGHTSVYWYQQALGLGLQFLLWYDEGEERNRGNFPPRFSGRQFPNYSSELNVNALELEDSALYLCASSLRRGIYYHNEQFFGPGTRLTVL.

The chain links TRBV28 to TRBJ2-6, with D possibly TRBD1 on 6 matching bases. Germline CDR1 reads MDHEN; CDR2 reads SYDVKM. Trimming shortened V by 4 bases and J by 0 bases, and 13 bases separated the two germline ends. This CDR3 region has 17 residues. Here the CDR3 DNA reads TGTGCCAGCAGTTCGTTACAGGGTTACTCTGGGGCCAACGTCCTGACTTTC. Translation: CASSSLQGYSGANVLTF.

V is TRBV27 and J is TRBJ2-7; 9 nucleotides agree with TRBD2. With V trimmed by 5 bases and J by 5 bases, 7 bases remained unmatched. CDR1 and CDR2 (germline): MNHEY, SMNVEV (reference sequence). The CDR3 sequence is 14 residues long. CDR3 protein: CASSRPGLAHEQYF. DNA for the CDR3: TGTGCCAGCAGTCGACCGGGACTAGCCCACGAGCAGTACTTC.

The chain carries TRBV7-8 and TRBJ1-5; 10 bases line up with TRBD1. With 5 bases clipped from V and 5 bases from J, the junction kept 3 bases outside the gene matches. Germline V CDR1 and CDR2: SGHVS, FQNEAQ. There are 14 residues in the CDR3. The CDR3 nucleotides read TGTGCCAGCAGCCCGGGACAGGGGTATCAGCCCCAGCATTTT. This gives the protein CASSPGQGYQPQHF.

The CDR3 region has the DNA TGTGCCAGTAGCTCCCTTCGGGGACAGGGGTCAAGCACAGATACGCAGTATTTT. This sequence encodes CASSSLRGQGSSTDTQYF. This chain links TRBV19 with TRBJ2-3, with 10 bases lining up with TRBD1. J was trimmed by 0 bases and V by 6 bases; bases with no gene match: 12. Germline CDR1 is LNHDA and CDR2 is SQIVND (reference sequence). CDR3 length: 18 amino acids.

J is TRBJ1-4 and V is TRBV6-5; possible D gene TRBD1, 5 bases. The CDR3 extends over 15 amino acids. Germline V CDR1 and CDR2: MNHEY, SVGAGI. V was cut by 4 bases and J by 5 bases, with 14 bases left in between. The CDR3 region is CASSSRGAVNEKLFF. The CDR3 DNA reads as TGTGCCAGCAGTTCTCGTGGGGCGGTGAATGAAAAACTGTTTTTT.

Here the CDR3 reads CASSGSGAAYNEQFF. The CDR3 nucleotides are TGTGCCAGCAGTGGGTCTGGGGCCGCATACAATGAGCAGTTCTTC. The gene calls are TRBV28 and TRBJ2-1, with TRBD1 as a possible D gene (5 bases). CDR1 MDHEN and CDR2 SYDVKM come from the germline V gene. The germline V and J ends were trimmed by 5 bases and 4 bases, with 15 bases remaining between them. The CDR3 is made up of 15 amino acids.

The chain links TRBV5-1 to TRBJ2-2, with 9 bases matching TRBD2. Germline V lookup: CDR1 SGHRS, CDR2 YFSETQ. The V gene end was trimmed by 2 bases and the J gene end by 5 bases; junction bases not matched to a gene: 1. The CDR3 has 14 residues. The DNA of the CDR3 is TGCGCCAGCAGCTTTACTAGCGGGACCGGGGAGCTGTTTTTT. Protein sequence: CASSFTSGTGELFF. Together with reference TRBV5-1 and TRBJ2-2, the CDR3 gives the full variable domain: KAGVTQTPRYLIKTRGQQVTLSCSPISGHRSVSWYQQTPGQGLQFLFEYFSETQRNKGNFPGRFSGRQFSNSRSEMNVSTLELGDSALYLCASSFTSGTGELFFGEGSRLTVL.

This sequence joins TRBV9 and TRBJ1-2; D gene uncertain. The V end was cut by 4 bases, the J end by 1 base, with 14 bases between. CDR1 is SGDLS, CDR2 YYNGEE, per germline. The CDR3 runs 15 residues. CDR3 loop: CASSITEGDNYGYTF. The CDR3 bases are TGTGCCAGCAGCATAACGGAGGGAGATAACTATGGCTACACCTTC.

The chain couples TRBV28 to TRBJ2-5, with D perhaps matching TRBD1 (6 bases). Matching the DNA end better, TRBJ2-7 makes the J call doubtful. Germline V gene lookup returns CDR1 MDHEN and CDR2 SYDVKM. The CDR3 spans 13 residues. The CDR3: CASTLGQIYEQYF. The CDR3 DNA reads TGTGCCAGCACCCTCGGACAGATCTACGAGCAGTACTTC.

CDR3 DNA: TGTGCCATCAGTGCCAACCCCGGACTAGCGGGGGGGTTAAGAATAAAAGAGACCCAGTACTTC. Its translation is CAISANPGLAGGLRIKETQYF. The chain employs TRBV10-3 and TRBJ2-5; 15 bases match TRBD2. The CDR3 consists of 21 residues. The V gene's germline CDR1 is ENHRY and CDR2 SYGVKD. The ends lost 4 bases at V and 3 bases at J; junction bases unmatched: 18.

The chain links TRBV7-6 to TRBJ2-2, with D perhaps TRBD1 (6 bases). The CDR3 extends over 18 amino acids. Trimming removed 4 bases from V and 3 bases from J, with 21 bases in between. Germline CDR1 SGHVS, CDR2 FNYEAQ. The CDR3 bases are TGTGCCAGCAGCTCCAAAACTCTCAGGGGCGTGGACACCGGGGAGCTGTTTTTT. It specifies CASSSKTLRGVDTGELFF.

The CDR3 loop is CASSVQGPGTEAFF. CDR3 bases: TGTGCCAGCAGTGTGCAGGGCCCGGGCACTGAAGCTTTCTTT. The chain employs TRBV6-5 and TRBJ1-1; TRBD1 might be the D (5 bases). Germline V gives CDR1 MNHEY, CDR2 SVGAGI. The V end was cut by 5 bases, the J end by 4 bases, with 14 bases between. This CDR3 comprises 14 residues.

The J gene is TRBJ1-1, the V gene TRBV5-1; D remains unclear. Looked up from germline, CDR1 is SGHRS and CDR2 is YFSETQ. CDR3 length: 14 amino acids. The ends were cut back, 5 bases at V and 0 bases at J, with 11 bases in the middle. This CDR3 is CASRRHGLNTEAFF. The CDR3 bases are TGCGCCAGCAGGAGGCACGGCCTGAACACTGAAGCTTTCTTT.

The gene calls are TRBV29-1 and TRBJ2-4; 9 bases agree with TRBD2. From germline, CDR1 is SQVTM and CDR2 ANQGSEA. V lost 0 bases, J lost 8 bases, and 11 bases stayed unmatched. The CDR3 runs to 16 residues. CDR3 protein: CSVEDWSVVAGDIQYF. CDR3 coding DNA: TGCAGCGTTGAAGATTGGTCAGTAGTAGCGGGAGACATTCAGTACTTC. Complete variable domain (other parts from reference TRBV29-1 and TRBJ2-4): SAVISQKPSRDICQRGTSLTIQCQVDSQVTMMFWYRQQPGQSLTLIATANQGSEATYESGFVIDKFPISRPNLTFSTLTVSNMSPEDSSIYLCSVEDWSVVAGDIQYFGAGTRLSVL.

This clone was seen a few times. The chain links TRBV9 to TRBJ2-7, with TRBD1 matching over 9 bases. The CDR3 has 14 residues. The germline CDR1 and CDR2 sequences are SGDLS and YYNGEE. Trimming cost V 7 bases and J 1 base; bases outside gene matches: 6. The CDR3 DNA reads as TGTGCCAGCGCAACCGGGACAGGGTCCTACGAGCAGTACTTC. Protein: CASATGTGSYEQYF.

The V call is TRBV7-9, the J call TRBJ2-1; the D gene is possibly TRBD2 (5 bases). V was pared by 5 bases and J by 10 bases, with 12 bases between. Germline-derived CDR1 and CDR2 are SEHNR and FQNEAQ (reference sequence). The CDR3 is 12 amino acids. The CDR3 protein is CASSPGLLEQFF. As DNA, the CDR3 is TGTGCCAGCAGCCCCGGACTCCTGGAGCAGTTCTTC. The full variable domain, its missing parts supplied by reference TRBV7-9 and TRBJ2-1, is DTGVSQNPRHKITKRGQNVTFRCDPISEHNRLYWYRQTLGQGPEFLTYFQNEAQLEKSRLLSDRFSAERPKGSFSTLEIQRTEQGDSAMYLCASSPGLLEQFFGPGTRLTVL.

This chain joins TRBV21-1 and TRBJ1-1; TRBD1, the table's D call, was not compared with the DNA. TRBV21-1 is an annotated pseudogene. This CDR3 is built from 14 residues. The CDR3 reads CASSKETLNTEAFF. Written as DNA, the CDR3 is TGTGCCAGCAGCAAAGAAACACTGAACACTGAAGCTTTCTTT.

This chain uses TRBV6-5 with TRBJ1-3; the D is unclear. V was shortened by 5 bases and J by 4 bases, with 15 bases between the two germline ends. The CDR3 is 15 residues long. The germline gives CDR1 MNHEY, CDR2 SVGAGI. CDR3 loop: CASSNLYSLGNTIYF. The CDR3 DNA reads as TGTGCCAGCAGTAACTTATACTCTCTCGGAAACACCATATATTTT.

The chain recombines TRBV6-1 with TRBJ1-3; D uncertain. Trimming cost V 2 bases and J 0 bases, with 11 bases left between them. The germline CDR1 and CDR2 sequences are MNHNS and SASEGT. CDR3 size: 16 residues. The CDR3 region is CASSELYTSSGNTIYF. The DNA for the CDR3 is TGTGCCAGCAGTGAACTTTACACTAGCTCTGGAAACACCATATATTTT.

This clone was counted a single time. The CDR3 is CASSHFQSTDTQYF. CDR3 in DNA: TGTGCCAGCAGCCATTTTCAATCCACAGATACGCAGTATTTT. The rearrangement uses TRBV27 and TRBJ2-3; the D is unclear. V was pared by 6 bases and J by 2 bases, with 12 bases between. CDR1 and CDR2 (germline): MNHEY, SMNVEV (reference sequence). CDR3 length: 14 amino acids.